These T cell receptor beta chains were read from a single sample in a study of cytomegalovirus exposure and HLA in healthy donors. TCRdb keeps only in-frame clones here, not all; method: immunoSEQ multiplex PCR. The sample has about 130,000 clones, roughly four fifths seen once. Sequencing was performed on PBMCs. The source is a man aged 25-45 years in good health and CMV-seropositive. The CDR3 runs from the conserved cysteine through the conserved F or W. D genes are given only for firm matches. Clone size is shown for a subset of rows, as once, few, many or a class of expanded clone.

>.|TRBV9|.|TRBJ2-7
TGTGCCAGCAGCGTAGATAGTGGGAGCTCCTACGAGCAGTACTTC
CASSVDSGSSYEQYF
>.|TRBV10-3|TRBD1|TRBJ1-2
TGTGCCATCAGTGACTGGACAGGGGGCGACTATGGCTACACCTTC
CAISDWTGGDYGYTF
>.|TRBV21-1|.|TRBJ2-7
TGTGCCAGCAGCAAAGCAGGACAGGGGGCCTACGAGCAGTACTTC
CASSKAGQGAYEQYF
>.|TRBV6-5|.|TRBJ1-2
TGTGCCAGCACCTCGGGGGGGTTGGTTGGCTACACCTTC
CASTSGGLVGYTF
>.|TRBV5-1|TRBD1|TRBJ1-1
TGCGCCAGCAGCGAACAGGGGCCGGGAACTGAAGCTTTCTTT
CASSEQGPGTEAFF
>.|TRBV5-1|TRBD1|TRBJ1-1
TGCGCCGGGTCGACAGGGGATGAGAACACTGAAGCTTTCTTT
CAGSTGDENTEAFF
>.|TRBV5-1|.|TRBJ1-4
TGCGCCAGCAGCTTGGGGCAGGGGAAGAATGAAAAACTGTTTTTT
CASSLGQGKNEKLFF
>.|TRBV5-3|TRBD1|TRBJ2-7
TGTGCCAGAAGATTGGAGGGGACAGGGAACCACGAGCAGTACTTC
CARRLEGTGNHEQYF
>.|TRBV6-1|.|TRBJ1-2
TGTGCCAGCACTGTAGGGCAGAGCAGCGGCTATGGCTACACCTTC
CASTVGQSSGYGYTF
>.|TRBV21-1|.|TRBJ2-5
TGTGCCAGCAGCAACCGGGGGGGCCCATTCCAAGAGACCCAGTACTTC
CASSNRGGPFQETQYF
>.|TRBV7-9|TRBD1|TRBJ1-5
TGTGCCAGCAGCTTAGCGCTGAGGGGGCAGAGCAATCAGCCCCAGCATTTT
CASSLALRGQSNQPQHF
>.|TRBV7-2|TRBD2|TRBJ2-1
TGTGCCAGCAGCTTAGGAGGGACTAGCGGGGGGAATGAGCAGTTCTTC
CASSLGGTSGGNEQFF
>.|TRBV7-8|.|TRBJ1-1
TGTGCCAGCAGCTTAGGGGGGGGTACGGGCACTGAAGCTTTCTTT
CASSLGGGTGTEAFF
>once|TRBV6-6|.|TRBJ1-3
TGTGCCACGGTGGAGGGTAGCTCTGGAAACACCATATATTTT
CATVEGSSGNTIYF
>.|TRBV11-2|TRBD1|TRBJ1-1
TGTGCCAGCAGCCCCGGGGACAGGGGAGCCGAAGCTTTCTTT
CASSPGDRGAEAFF
>.|TRBV6-5|.|TRBJ2-3
TGTGCCAGCAGACGGAACAGGCCAAGCACAGATACGCAGTATTTT
CASRRNRPSTDTQYF
>.|TRBV5-5|.|TRBJ1-4
TGTGCCAGCAGCTTTCGAAGGGGTCGGGATGAAAAACTGTTTTTT
CASSFRRGRDEKLFF
>.|TRBV5-6|.|TRBJ1-1
TGTGCCAGCAGCTTGTTTCAGGGTAACACTGAAGCTTTCTTT
CASSLFQGNTEAFF
>.|TRBV6-1|.|TRBJ1-5
TGTGCCAGCAATCAGGGGAATAGCAATCAGCCCCAGCATTTT
CASNQGNSNQPQHF
>.|TRBV6-1|.|TRBJ1-2
TGTGCCAGCAGTTGGGAGGCAGCCAACTATGGCTACACCTTC
CASSWEAANYGYTF
>.|TRBV30|.|TRBJ1-5
TGTGCCTGGAGTTCGGGAGCTGGCAATCAGCCCCAGCATTTT
CAWSSGAGNQPQHF
>.|TRBV4-1|TRBD2|TRBJ2-2
TGCGCCAGCAGCCAGGGAGGACTAGCGGGAGTTGGGACCGGGGAGCTGTTTTTT
CASSQGGLAGVGTGELFF
>.|TRBV5-1|.|TRBJ2-3
TGCGCCAGCAGCTTGTCAGGGGATACGCAGTATTTT
CASSLSGDTQYF
>.|TRBV27|TRBD2|TRBJ2-1
TGTGCCAGCAGCCCTGCTAGCGGGAGCAAGAATGAGCAGTTCTTC
CASSPASGSKNEQFF
>.|TRBV6-6|TRBD1|TRBJ1-1
TGTGCCAGCTGGGACAGGGCACCGAACACTGAAGCTTTCTTT
CASWDRAPNTEAFF
>.|TRBV11-2|TRBD1|TRBJ2-1
TGTGCCAGCAGCCCTCCCCCCCGGGACAGGGGGCCCCACAATGAGCAGTTCTTC
CASSPPPRDRGPHNEQFF
>.|TRBV9|.|TRBJ2-1
TGTGCCAGCACCTCCCGGGACTGGGCCTACAATGAGCAGTTCTTC
CASTSRDWAYNEQFF
>.|TRBV7-2|TRBD2|TRBJ2-1
TGTGCCAGCAGCAAGATTAGCGGGGGGGCGTACAATGAGCAGTTCTTC
CASSKISGGAYNEQFF
>once|TRBV10-3|TRBD1|TRBJ2-7
TGTGCCATCAGTGAGTCCGGACAGGGTGACGAGCAGTACTTC
CAISESGQGDEQYF
>.|TRBV10-3|TRBD1|TRBJ2-1
TGTGCCATCAGTGAGGGTGGGACAGGGGTCAATGAGCAGTTCTTC
CAISEGGTGVNEQFF
>.|TRBV25-1|.|TRBJ1-1
TGTGCCAGCAGTGGGGGGACTCTAAGGAACACTGAAGCTTTCTTT
CASSGGTLRNTEAFF
>few|TRBV19|TRBD1|TRBJ1-2
TGTGCCAGTAGCATAGGGGGCTACTATGGCTACACCTTC
CASSIGGYYGYTF
>.|TRBV5-4|.|TRBJ2-7
TGTGCCAGCATCGACCGGGACTTTACCTACGAGCAGTACTTC
CASIDRDFTYEQYF
>.|TRBV7-9|TRBD1|TRBJ1-4
TGTGCCAGCAGCTTGGAGGGGGCCCGTGAAAAACTGTTTTTT
CASSLEGAREKLFF
>.|TRBV18|.|TRBJ2-5
TGTGCCAGCTCGCGACAAAAGTACCAAGAGACCCAGTACTTC
CASSRQKYQETQYF
>.|TRBV10-3|.|TRBJ2-7
TGTGCCATAGGAGGCGGACCCTACGAGCAGTACTTC
CAIGGGPYEQYF
>.|TRBV28|TRBD2|TRBJ2-7
TGTGCCAGCAGTCCGGATAGCGGGGGGGCGAATGAGCAGTACTTC
CASSPDSGGANEQYF
>.|TRBV7-2|TRBD1|TRBJ2-7
TGTGCCAGCAGCCTCTCCGGGACAGGGGCGTACTACGAGCAGTACTTC
CASSLSGTGAYYEQYF
>.|TRBV5-1|.|TRBJ2-3
TGCGCCAGCAGCTTACGACTAGACACAGATACGCAGTATTTT
CASSLRLDTDTQYF
>once|TRBV7-8|TRBD1|TRBJ1-1
TGTGCCAGCAGCCTGGACAGGGGGCAGACTGAAGCTTTCTTT
CASSLDRGQTEAFF
>.|TRBV4-1|TRBD2|TRBJ2-5
TGCGCCAGCAGCCAACCGGGACTAGCGGTGGAGACCCAGTACTTC
CASSQPGLAVETQYF
>few|TRBV30|.|TRBJ1-1
TGTGCCTGGAGTGTAAAAGTGGGCGCTGAAGCTTTCTTT
CAWSVKVGAEAFF
>.|TRBV4-1|TRBD1|TRBJ1-5
TGCGCCAGCAGCTCCTGGACAGGGGCGCTCCAAAATCAGCCCCAGCATTTT
CASSSWTGALQNQPQHF
>once|TRBV5-1|.|TRBJ1-6
TGCGCCAGCAGCATAGGACAGATCGCACCCCTCCACTTT
CASSIGQIAPLHF
>.|TRBV5-3|.|TRBJ2-1
TGTGCCAGAAGCCTGCCAGGGTTGAGTGAGCAGTTCTTC
CARSLPGLSEQFF
>.|TRBV7-7|.|TRBJ1-1
TGTGCCAGCAGCTTGGGGGAGGACACTGAAGCTTTCTTT
CASSLGEDTEAFF
>once|TRBV15|TRBD1|TRBJ2-1
TGTGCCACCAGCAGGGGGACAGGGGCCTACAATGAGCAGTTCTTC
CATSRGTGAYNEQFF
>.|TRBV7-2|.|TRBJ2-7
TGTGCCAGCAGCCCCCCGTGGGCTCACTACGAGCAGTACTTC
CASSPPWAHYEQYF
>.|TRBV6-1|TRBD2|TRBJ2-3
TGTGCCAGCAGTGAATTCCTAGCGGAGATAATCACAGATACGCAGTATTTT
CASSEFLAEIITDTQYF
>.|TRBV5-4|.|TRBJ1-2
TGTGCCAGCAGCCGGTCCAGCGGAGCGATAGGCTATGGCTACACCTTC
CASSRSSGAIGYGYTF